Listed below are T cell receptor beta chains from one sample, sequenced in a study of shared clonotypes between healthy human individuals. The table came from immunoSEQ multiplex PCR; TCRdb's copy has only in-frame clones and leaves some out. In the table there are about 960,000 clones, 76% of which are singletons. Material for sequencing was memory CD4+ T cells sorted from blood. These receptors were collected from a man aged 18 to 30 in good health. Each CDR3 is given with its conserved first and last residue. The D gene is left open where the match is weak. Clone size is given for some rows only: seen once, a few or many times, or a class if the clone is expanded.

V	size	J	D	CDR3	DNA
TRBV27	few	TRBJ1-5	NA	CASSPRGSGPQHF	TGTGCCAGCAGTCCCCGGGGCAGTGGGCCCCAGCATTTT
TRBV7-2	NA	TRBJ2-7	TRBD1	CASSLAGGPTYEQYF	TGTGCCAGCAGCTTAGCAGGGGGCCCCACCTACGAGCAGTACTTC
TRBV6-1	few	TRBJ2-3	TRBD2	CASTREASGDGVYF	TGTGCCAGCACTAGAGAGGCTAGCGGGGACGGAGTGTATTTT
TRBV11-3	NA	TRBJ2-1	NA	CASSLDSGVLGGRGSEQFF	TGTGCCAGCAGCTTAGATTCAGGGGTTCTTGGCGGGCGGGGTAGTGAGCAGTTCTTC
TRBV7-9	NA	TRBJ2-3	TRBD2	CASSLGSLAGVDTQYF	TGTGCCAGCAGCTTAGGAAGTCTAGCGGGAGTAGATACGCAGTATTTT
TRBV7-8	NA	TRBJ1-6	NA	CASSLIRWEPLNSPLHF	TGTGCCAGCAGCTTAATTCGATGGGAACCGTTGAATTCACCCCTCCACTTT
TRBV7-2	NA	TRBJ2-3	TRBD2	CASSLIGLAGDTQYF	TGTGCCAGCAGCTTAATCGGACTAGCGGGAGATACGCAGTATTTT
TRBV7-7	NA	TRBJ2-5	NA	CASSLTGTQETQYF	TGTGCTAGCAGCTTAACAGGGACTCAAGAGACCCAGTACTTC
TRBV4-1	NA	TRBJ1-4	NA	CASSGGTANEKLFF	TGCGCCAGCAGCGGGGGGACGGCTAATGAAAAACTGTTTTTT
TRBV7-2	NA	TRBJ2-2	NA	CASSLVLTNTGELFF	TGTGCCAGCAGCTTAGTCCTCACGAACACCGGGGAGCTGTTTTTT
TRBV19	NA	TRBJ1-1	NA	CASNPRNTEAFF	TGTGCCAGTAATCCCAGGAACACTGAAGCTTTCTTT
TRBV5-5	NA	TRBJ1-2	NA	CASSLAPGETNYGYTF	TGTGCCAGCAGCTTGGCCCCAGGGGAAACGAACTATGGCTACACCTTC
TRBV2	few	TRBJ2-1	NA	CASSWTFLSYNEQFF	TGTGCCAGCAGCTGGACGTTTCTCTCCTACAATGAGCAGTTCTTC
TRBV9	NA	TRBJ2-3	NA	CASSVGLELTDTQYF	TGTGCCAGCAGTGTTGGACTGGAACTAACAGATACGCAGTATTTT
TRBV5-1	few	TRBJ1-3	TRBD1	CASSVGQGSGNTIYF	TGCGCCAGCAGCGTAGGACAGGGCTCTGGAAACACCATATATTTT
TRBV6-5	NA	TRBJ2-7	TRBD2	CASSYSGGAEQYF	TGTGCCAGCAGTTATAGCGGGGGGGCCGAGCAGTACTTC
TRBV7-3	NA	TRBJ2-5	NA	CASSLNGIQETQYF	TGTGCCAGCAGCTTAAACGGGATCCAAGAGACCCAGTACTTC
TRBV2	NA	TRBJ2-3	TRBD2	CASMGLGGTDTQYF	TGTGCCAGCATGGGACTAGGAGGTACAGATACGCAGTATTTT
TRBV7-3	NA	TRBJ2-5	NA	CASSPHPAGVETQYF	TGTGCCAGCAGCCCTCACCCGGCAGGGGTGGAGACCCAGTACTTC